This passage covers 2 T cell receptor beta chains from one sample sequenced in a study of shared clonotypes between healthy human individuals (dated by TCRdb to 2018 to 2021). Libraries came from the immunoSEQ multiplex PCR assay. The clones in this table, taken by TCRdb from immuneACCESS, are in-frame only. Not every clone is retained; where verified, under half of the shortfall comes from an unresolved V gene, and the cause of the rest is unknown. This sample is represented by over a million clones; roughly 95% of them were singletons. The ten largest clones capture approximately 1% of the sample. Sequencing was performed on naive CD4+ T cells sorted from blood. The cell subset or site tag for this specimen amounts to: CD45RA+ positively selected. The source is a man aged 25-40 years in good health.

The chain links TRBV11-2 to TRBJ2-3; D is unclear. V shed 7 bases and J shed 4 bases, with 21 bases lying between them. Per the germline V gene, CDR1 is SGHAT and CDR2 is FQNNGV. The CDR3 covers 16 residues. As DNA, the CDR3 is TGTGCCAGCACACCCCGGGCAGATTTGCGTTCAGATACGCAGTATTTT. It encodes CASTPRADLRSDTQYF.

The CDR3 sequence: CATSSLTSERIGELFF. The CDR3 DNA reads as TGTGCCACCAGCAGCTTGACTAGCGAGAGAATCGGGGAGCTGTTTTTT. The chain links TRBV15 to TRBJ2-2, with 8 nucleotides matching TRBD2. The germline gives CDR1 LNHNV, CDR2 YYDKDF (reference sequence). The ends lost 3 bases at V and 7 bases at J; junction bases unmatched: 10. The CDR3 is 16 residues long.